What follows are 25 T cell receptor beta chains derived from one specimen sequenced in a study of blood T cell repertoires in COVID-19. Profiled with immunoSEQ multiplex PCR; TCRdb holds only in-frame clones, not every one. The repertoire consists of some 130,000 clones, with around nine tenths occurring once and the leading ten covering 11%. What was sequenced was peripheral blood. These receptors originate from an older woman with COVID-19, enrolled during active disease.

The genes are TRBV15 and TRBJ1-2, with no clear D. The CDR3 sequence is 15 residues long. The germline V and J ends were trimmed by 2 bases and 4 bases, with 14 bases remaining between them. Germline V gene sequence: CDR1 LNHNV, CDR2 YYDKDF (reference sequence). CDR3 sequence reads: CATSRSPAYGYGYTF. DNA for the CDR3: TGTGCCACCAGCAGAAGCCCCGCCTATGGCTATGGCTACACCTTC.

This chain joins TRBV6-6 and TRBJ1-5; 11 bases align to TRBD1. CDR1 is MNHNY, CDR2 SVGAGI, per germline (reference sequence). With V trimmed by 9 bases and J by 7 bases, 8 bases remained unmatched. The CDR3 consists of 14 residues. The CDR3 nucleotides are TGTGCCAGTCGCCGGGACAGGGGGATCCAGCCCCAGCATTTT. Protein sequence: CASRRDRGIQPQHF.

In this sample, this clone turned up once. The chain employs TRBV7-9 and TRBJ1-6; weak D call: TRBD1 (5 bases). This CDR3 spans 16 amino acids. Between the trimmed V and J ends, which lost 8 bases and 3 bases, there was a span of 17 bases. Per germline, CDR1 SEHNR and CDR2 FQNEAQ (reference sequence). The CDR3 spells CASAATDRVYNSPLHF. CDR3 DNA: TGTGCCAGCGCCGCGACCGACAGAGTCTATAATTCACCCCTCCACTTT. Supplemented by reference TRBV7-9 and TRBJ1-6, the full variable domain reads DTGVSQNPRHKITKRGQNVTFRCDPISEHNRLYWYRQTLGQGPEFLTYFQNEAQLEKSRLLSDRFSAERPKGSFSTLEIQRTEQGDSAMYLCASAATDRVYNSPLHFGNGTRLTVT.

This chain connects TRBV19 to TRBJ1-2; maybe TRBD1 (5 bases). V was trimmed by 7 bases and J by 4 bases, leaving 16 bases between them. CDR3 length: 14 residues. The germline gives CDR1 LNHDA, CDR2 SQIVND (reference sequence). The CDR3 DNA sequence: TGTGCCAGTACTAACGACAGTGACTTCTATGGCTACACCTTC. Its protein product is CASTNDSDFYGYTF.

J is TRBJ1-4 and V is TRBV11-3, with 8 bases fitting TRBD1. CDR3 length: 15 residues. V trimming: 1 base; J trimming: 8 bases; junction bases outside the gene matches: 6. CDR1 is SGHNT and CDR2 is YENEEA in the germline V gene. Written as DNA, the CDR3 is TGTGCCAGCAGCTTAGTGTTTACAGGGGGGGAAAAACTGTTTTTT. This gives the protein CASSLVFTGGEKLFF.

This clone was recorded only once. A read error may produce the germline difference seen at one junction end. The chain uses TRBV5-6 and TRBJ1-5; D ambiguous. Germline V lookup: CDR1 SGHDT, CDR2 YYEEEE. The CDR3 contains 14 residues. The CDR3 sequence is CTSSLGGYNQPQHF. The CDR3 nucleotides are TGTACCAGCAGCTTGGGCGGTTACAATCAGCCCCAGCATTTT.

The chain links TRBV7-2 to TRBJ2-2, with 8 positions matching TRBD1. Germline trimming cut 0 bases from V and 1 base from J; bases unmatched to any gene: 1. CDR1 SGHTA and CDR2 FQGNSA come from the germline V gene. CDR3 length: 16 amino acids. This chain's CDR3 is CASSLAGQGNTGELFF. The CDR3 bases are TGTGCCAGCAGCTTAGCCGGACAGGGGAACACCGGGGAGCTGTTTTTT.

CDR3 bases: TGTGCCAGCAGCTTGGCGTCGGGGGGTAATTCACCCCTCCACTTT. It encodes CASSLASGGNSPLHF. The chain is built from TRBV5-4 and TRBJ1-6, with a weak D call TRBD1 (5 bases). In germline, CDR1 is SGHNT, CDR2 YYREEE (reference sequence). This CDR3 region has 15 residues. V was clipped by 0 bases and J by 6 bases, with 10 bases between them.

CDR3 sequence: CASSQGGGYTQYF. The CDR3 nucleotides read TGTGCCAGCAGCCAAGGCGGCGGCTATACGCAGTATTTT. This chain uses TRBV14 with TRBJ2-3, with D hard to call. V was cut by 1 base and J by 7 bases, with 9 bases left in between. Germline V gene data show CDR1 as SGHDN and CDR2 as FVKESK. This CDR3 is built from 13 residues.

The chain joins TRBV10-3 to TRBJ1-6; 10 bases align to TRBD1. Germline-derived CDR1 and CDR2 are ENHRY and SYGVKD. The CDR3 consists of 14 residues. The trim removed 4 bases at V and 6 bases at J, leaving 0 bases unmatched. The CDR3 spells CAISGTGGNSPLHF. Here the CDR3 DNA reads TGTGCCATCAGTGGGACAGGGGGTAATTCACCCCTCCACTTT.

The chain combines TRBV18 with TRBJ1-6; D not certain. CDR1 and CDR2 from the germline V gene are KGHSH and LQKENI. There are 17 residues in the CDR3. V was trimmed by 4 bases and J by 10 bases, leaving 23 bases between them. In DNA form, the CDR3 reads TGTGCCAGCTCACAACTTTCGGGTTTCCTAGGATACTCACCCCTCCACTTT. It is translated as CASSQLSGFLGYSPLHF.

V is TRBV7-2 and J is TRBJ1-5; unclear D gene. Trimming took 2 bases from V and 0 from J, leaving 8 bases between them. This CDR3 is built from 15 residues. Germline assignment: CDR1 SGHTA and CDR2 FQGNSA. The CDR3 bases are TGTGCCAGCAGCTTAATTTCCAATAGCAATCAGCCCCAGCATTTT. This sequence encodes CASSLISNSNQPQHF.

This clone occurred once. V is TRBV4-1 and J is TRBJ1-1; 8 bases are shared with TRBD1. Germline values: CDR1 MGHRA, CDR2 YSYEKL. V lost 0 bases, J lost 1 base, and 7 bases stayed unmatched. The length of the CDR3 is 17 residues. The CDR3, as DNA: TGCGCCAGCAGCCAAGATAGGGGAACAGGGGGGAACACTGAAGCTTTCTTT. Protein sequence: CASSQDRGTGGNTEAFF.

The chain recombines TRBV15 with TRBJ2-1, with TRBD2 identical over 12 bases. This CDR3 comprises 14 residues. Germline-derived CDR1 and CDR2 are LNHNV and YYDKDF (reference sequence). The V gene end was trimmed by 1 base and the J gene end by 13 bases; junction bases not matched to a gene: 5. The CDR3 spells CATSRAASGGAQFF. DNA for the CDR3: TGTGCCACCAGCAGAGCGGCTAGCGGGGGGGCTCAGTTCTTC.

This chain joins TRBV5-1 and TRBJ2-1; 12 nucleotides match TRBD1. Trimming removed 0 bases from V and 7 bases from J; junction bases left unmatched: 2. Germline V gene data show CDR1 as SGHRS and CDR2 as YFSETQ. The CDR3 length is 15 residues. CDR3 in DNA: TGCGCCAGCAGCTTGGGGGACAGGGGGCTGAATGAGCAGTTCTTC. Translated: CASSLGDRGLNEQFF.

The rearrangement joins TRBV2 to TRBJ2-1; TRBD2 is a possible D gene (6 bases). Germline-derived CDR1 and CDR2 are SNHLY and FYNNEI. The length of the CDR3 is 16 residues. V shed 4 bases and J shed 0 bases, with 13 bases lying between them. Here the CDR3 DNA reads TGTGCCAGCAGTGTGGGGACTCCTAGCTCCTACAATGAGCAGTTCTTC. This translates into CASSVGTPSSYNEQFF. The variable domain in full, completed from reference TRBV2 and TRBJ2-1, reads EPEVTQTPSHQVTQMGQEVILRCVPISNHLYFYWYRQILGQKVEFLVSFYNNEISEKSEIFDDQFSVERPDGSNFTLKIRSTKLEDSAMYFCASSVGTPSSYNEQFFGPGTRLTVL.

The chain carries TRBV29-1 and TRBJ2-1; 7 nucleotides agree with TRBD1. The CDR3 loop spans 14 amino acids. Germline V CDR1 and CDR2: SQVTM, ANQGSEA. With 4 bases clipped from V and 0 bases from J, the junction kept 3 bases outside the gene matches. The CDR3 coding sequence is TGCAGCGTTGTCGGGACAGACTCCTACAATGAGCAGTTCTTC. It translates to CSVVGTDSYNEQFF.

The chain combines TRBV2 with TRBJ2-2, with TRBD1 as a possible D gene (6 bases). Trimming left V 6 bases short and J 0 bases short, with 8 bases between. This CDR3 is built from 14 residues. Germline values: CDR1 SNHLY, CDR2 FYNNEI. Written as DNA, the CDR3 is TGTGCCAGCAGGGACAGAACGAACACCGGGGAGCTGTTTTTT. This sequence encodes CASRDRTNTGELFF.

The genes are TRBV10-2 and TRBJ2-1; 9 bases are shared with TRBD2. CDR1 and CDR2 (germline): WSHSY, SAAADI. CDR3 length: 14 amino acids. Trimming at V came to 6 bases and at J to 4 bases, leaving 4 bases not matched to a gene. The CDR3 protein is CASRLAGPYNEQFF. CDR3 sequence (DNA): TGCGCCAGCAGGCTAGCGGGGCCTTACAATGAGCAGTTCTTC.

V usage is TRBV6-6 and J usage is TRBJ1-4, with TRBD1 identical over 7 bases. V dropped 6 bases and J dropped 5; count of bases not matched to a gene: 9. Per the germline V gene, CDR1 is MNHNY and CDR2 is SVGAGI (reference sequence). The CDR3 has 15 residues. CDR3 residues: CASSQQGPPNEKLFF. The CDR3 DNA sequence: TGTGCCAGCAGCCAACAGGGGCCGCCGAATGAAAAACTGTTTTTT.

The V and J genes are TRBV6-5 and TRBJ1-2, with a tentative D call TRBD1 (5 bases). V shed 7 bases and J shed 3 bases, with 12 bases lying between them. The CDR3 is made up of 13 amino acids. The germline V gene has CDR1 MNHEY and CDR2 SVGAGI. This chain's CDR3 is CASKSRQYYGYTF. CDR3 nucleotide sequence: TGTGCCAGCAAATCAAGACAGTACTATGGCTACACCTTC.

In its sample, this clone was seen once. V usage is TRBV19 and J usage is TRBJ2-1; 10 positions agree with TRBD2. This CDR3 has 20 amino acids. The V gene's germline CDR1 is LNHDA and CDR2 SQIVND (reference sequence). With 7 bases clipped from V and 8 bases from J, the junction kept 26 bases outside the gene matches. The CDR3 here is CASTDPRSSGGSFSGDEQFF. In nucleotides, the CDR3 is TGTGCCAGTACCGACCCGCGGAGTAGCGGGGGGTCATTCTCGGGCGATGAGCAGTTCTTC.

This clone came up a few times. The rearrangement links TRBV27 to TRBJ1-6; TRBD1 matches 11 bases. This CDR3 is 16 amino acids long. Per the germline V gene, CDR1 is MNHEY and CDR2 is SMNVEV (reference sequence). The ends lost 5 bases at V and 5 bases at J; junction bases unmatched: 5. DNA of the CDR3: TGTGCCAGCAGTCCCAGGACAGGGGGCAATAATTCACCCCTCCACTTT. It yields the protein CASSPRTGGNNSPLHF.

CDR3 sequence (DNA): TGTGCCAGCAGTCTCGGTATCAGGACAGGGGTCGCCGGGGAGCTGTTTTTT. This translates into CASSLGIRTGVAGELFF. The chain joins TRBV6-6 to TRBJ2-2, with 9 bases fitting TRBD1. The V and J ends lost 5 bases and 6 bases, in that order; junction bases with no gene match: 13. This CDR3 region has 17 residues. Germline V gene lookup returns CDR1 MNHNY and CDR2 SVGAGI (reference sequence).

The chain is built from TRBV18 and TRBJ1-2, with 7 bases identical to TRBD1. The CDR3 consists of 14 residues. Germline V gives CDR1 KGHSH, CDR2 LQKENI. After removal of 5 bases from V and 8 bases from J, the junction contained 11 bases not matched to a gene. The CDR3 DNA reads TGTGCCAGCTCATCCTCGGACAGGTGGAGAGGCTACACCTTC. As protein: CASSSSDRWRGYTF.